This is a list of T cell receptor beta chains from one sample in a study of cytomegalovirus exposure and HLA in healthy donors. The assay was immunoSEQ multiplex PCR, and TCRdb's table has in-frame clones only and misses some. This table holds roughly 300,000 clones, about 90% found once. Material for sequencing was PBMCs. The receptors stem from a woman younger than 45 in good health and CMV-seropositive. Each CDR3 is given with its conserved first and last residue. D genes are given only for firm matches. Size values are once, few and many counts, or a class for expanded clones, and some rows have none.

. TRBJ2-7 TRBV9 . CASSPGHGGYEQYF TGTGCCAGCAGCCCGGGACACGGAGGCTACGAGCAGTACTTC
. TRBJ2-7 TRBV7-9 . CASSLATAYEQYF TGTGCCAGCAGCTTAGCGACAGCCTACGAGCAGTACTTC
. TRBJ1-2 TRBV6-1 . CASSDWARGDGYTF TGTGCCAGCAGTGATTGGGCAAGAGGGGATGGCTACACCTTC
. TRBJ2-7 TRBV7-2 . CASSASWRRDYEQYF TGTGCCAGCAGCGCCTCATGGCGGAGAGATTACGAGCAGTACTTC
. TRBJ1-1 TRBV9 TRBD1 CASSVDSDRGTMNTEAFF TGTGCCAGCAGCGTAGACTCGGACAGGGGAACAATGAACACTGAAGCTTTCTTT
. TRBJ2-3 TRBV2 . CASSRGQASDTQYF TGTGCCAGCAGCCGGGGCCAAGCCTCAGATACGCAGTATTTT
. TRBJ2-4 TRBV9 . CASSLHMAGKNIQYF TGTGCCAGCAGCCTCCACATGGCAGGGAAAAACATTCAGTACTTC
. TRBJ1-4 TRBV28 TRBD1 CASSFYVGTGANEKLFF TGTGCCAGCAGTTTCTATGTAGGGACAGGGGCTAATGAAAAACTGTTTTTT
. TRBJ1-5 TRBV4-1 . CASSQDPGGDGPQHF TGCGCCAGCAGCCAAGATCCCGGCGGAGATGGGCCCCAGCATTTT
. TRBJ2-7 TRBV28 . CASSWGYEQYF TGTGCCAGCAGTTGGGGGTACGAGCAGTACTTC
few TRBJ1-5 TRBV18 TRBD1 CASSPLSRTGRSNQPQHF TGTGCCAGCTCACCACTCTCCAGGACAGGGAGGAGCAATCAGCCCCAGCATTTT
. TRBJ1-3 TRBV27 . CASSVPGNTIYF TGTGCCAGCAGTGTCCCTGGAAACACCATATATTTT
. TRBJ1-3 TRBV6-5 TRBD1 CASSPDRGHGNTIYF TGTGCCAGCAGTCCGGACAGGGGTCATGGAAACACCATATATTTT
. TRBJ2-7 TRBV30 . CAWGDSTYEQYF TGTGCCTGGGGGGACTCCACCTACGAGCAGTACTTC
. TRBJ2-5 TRBV30 . CAWMGPQETQYF TGTGCCTGGATGGGGCCCCAAGAGACCCAGTACTTC
. TRBJ1-2 TRBV28 TRBD1 CASSSLQGAAYGYTF TGTGCCAGCAGTTCCCTACAGGGGGCGGCCTATGGCTACACCTTC
few TRBJ1-5 TRBV9 . CASSRTGNNQPQHF TGTGCCAGCAGCCGTACAGGGAACAATCAGCCCCAGCATTTT
. TRBJ2-7 TRBV7-2 . CASSSDRPYEQYF TGTGCCAGCAGCTCCGACAGGCCCTACGAGCAGTACTTC
. TRBJ2-5 TRBV6-1 . CASSEGRGARETQYF TGTGCCAGCAGTGAAGGAAGGGGGGCAAGAGAGACCCAGTACTTC
. TRBJ1-5 TRBV9 . CASSVSGTSNQPQHF TGTGCCAGCAGCGTTTCCGGGACTAGCAATCAGCCCCAGCATTTT
. TRBJ2-2 TRBV28 TRBD1 CASSLYGTGTTGELFF TGTGCCAGCAGTTTATACGGGACAGGGACCACCGGGGAGCTGTTTTTT
once TRBJ2-1 TRBV11-3 TRBD2 CASSLGLAGAYNEQFF TGTGCCAGCAGCTTAGGTCTAGCGGGAGCCTACAATGAGCAGTTCTTC
. TRBJ2-3 TRBV7-6 TRBD2 CASSLEREWTTDTQYF TGTGCCAGCAGCTTAGAGCGGGAGTGGACGACAGATACGCAGTATTTT
. TRBJ2-3 TRBV6-5 TRBD2 CASRPLAYTDTQYF TGTGCCAGCAGGCCACTAGCGTATACAGATACGCAGTATTTT
. TRBJ2-7 TRBV9 . CASSAQGGAYEQYF TGTGCCAGCAGCGCCCAGGGGGGTGCCTACGAGCAGTACTTC
. TRBJ2-3 TRBV30 TRBD2 CAWSVRLAGITDTQYF TGTGCCTGGAGTGTACGGTTAGCGGGGATCACAGATACGCAGTATTTT